One sample yielded the 26 T cell receptor beta chains listed below, sequenced in a study of T cells in tuberculosis. Clones were sequenced by immunoSEQ multiplex PCR, and TCRdb holds only the in-frame ones, with some missing. In the table there are fewer than 35,000 clones, around 86% of which are singletons. As to time point: new active TB diagnosis, blood taken before or within 7 days of starting treatment. Specimen: PBMCs, collected at tuberculosis diagnosis. All receptors derive from an adult with tuberculosis.

The rearrangement uses TRBV6-5 and TRBJ1-2, with TRBD1 identical over 8 bases. The CDR3 totals 15 residues. V shed 6 bases, J shed 1 base, and the junction held 7 bases outside the gene matches. Per the germline V gene, CDR1 is MNHEY and CDR2 is SVGAGI. CDR3: CASRRDRNFNYGYTF. CDR3 nucleotide sequence: TGTGCCAGCAGACGGGACAGGAATTTTAACTATGGCTACACCTTC.

The chain couples TRBV19 to TRBJ1-5, with D tentatively TRBD1 (6 bases). V was trimmed by 7 bases and J by 6 bases, leaving 13 bases between them. This CDR3 region has 13 residues. Germline-derived CDR1 and CDR2 are LNHDA and SQIVND (reference sequence). Here the CDR3 DNA reads TGTGCCAGTACCCAGGGAGGGGGTCAGCCCCAGCATTTT. As protein: CASTQGGGQPQHF. Variable domain in full (rest from reference TRBV19 and TRBJ1-5): DGGITQSPKYLFRKEGQNVTLSCEQNLNHDAMYWYRQDPGQGLRLIYYSQIVNDFQKGDIAEGYSVSREKKESFPLTVTSAQKNPTAFYLCASTQGGGQPQHFGDGTRLSIL.

V and J are TRBV28 and TRBJ2-5; TRBD2 aligns across 7 bases. The CDR3 is 14 amino acids. From germline, CDR1 is MDHEN and CDR2 SYDVKM. Trimming at V came to 6 bases and at J to 4 bases, leaving 8 bases not matched to a gene. In nucleotides, the CDR3 is TGTGCCAGCAGCCAATTCTGGGGGGGAGAGACCCAGTACTTC. Translation: CASSQFWGGETQYF.

This clone was observed once. The rearrangement uses TRBV27 and TRBJ2-3; 8 bases fit TRBD2. This CDR3 is built from 11 residues. Germline loops: CDR1 MNHEY, CDR2 SMNVEV (reference sequence). V dropped 10 bases and J dropped 8; count of bases not matched to a gene: 5. CDR3 protein: CATFSGTTQYF. In DNA, the CDR3 is TGTGCCACCTTTAGCGGGACTACGCAGTATTTT.

The chain recombines TRBV25-1 with TRBJ1-1, with D possibly TRBD1 on 5 matching bases. Germline-derived CDR1 and CDR2 are MGHDK and SYGVNS. The CDR3 runs 15 residues. V shed 3 bases and J shed 1 base, with 12 bases lying between them. DNA of the CDR3: TGTGCCAGCAGTGACCCGCGACAGTCGAACACTGAAGCTTTCTTT. This codes for CASSDPRQSNTEAFF.

V and J are TRBV14 and TRBJ1-3, with 7 bases identical to TRBD1. Per germline, CDR1 SGHDN and CDR2 FVKESK. After removal of 4 bases from V and 4 bases from J, the junction contained 10 bases not matched to a gene. This CDR3 is 16 amino acids long. CDR3 in amino acids: CASSLQGGPRGNTIYF. The CDR3 coding sequence is TGTGCCAGCAGCCTCCAGGGGGGACCCCGGGGAAACACCATATATTTT.

The gene calls are TRBV6-5 and TRBJ2-7; the match to TRBD1 covers 8 bases. The CDR3 consists of 15 residues. Trimming removed 5 bases from V and 2 bases from J; junction bases left unmatched: 8. Germline V lookup: CDR1 MNHEY, CDR2 SVGAGI. In DNA, the CDR3 is TGTGCCAGCAGTGCCCGGGACAGGAGAACCTACGAGCAGTACTTC. Protein product: CASSARDRRTYEQYF.

The rearrangement uses TRBV30 and TRBJ1-1; 8 nucleotides line up with TRBD1. CDR3 length: 12 residues. V was pared by 4 bases and J by 10 bases, with 8 bases of the junction left unmatched. Germline V gene lookup returns CDR1 GTSNPN and CDR2 SVGIG (reference sequence). Written as DNA, the CDR3 is TGTGCCTGGACCGGACAGGGTTGGTTAGCTTTCTTT. The encoded protein is CAWTGQGWLAFF.

The chain links TRBV11-2 to TRBJ2-3, with 7 bases fitting TRBD2. Germline values: CDR1 SGHAT, CDR2 FQNNGV. The CDR3 has 14 amino acids. Germline trimming cut 1 base from V and 7 bases from J; bases unmatched to any gene: 5. CDR3 bases: TGTGCCAGCAGCTTAGGACTAGCTTCGAATACGCAGTATTTT. The encoded protein is CASSLGLASNTQYF.

The chain couples TRBV5-1 to TRBJ2-3, with a weak D call TRBD2 (6 bases). Germline CDR1 and CDR2: SGHRS and YFSETQ. The V gene lost 2 bases and the J gene lost 1 base, with 11 bases spanning the gap. The CDR3 length is 15 residues. CDR3: CASSLRLDGTDTQYF. In DNA form, the CDR3 reads TGCGCCAGCAGCTTAAGACTAGACGGCACAGATACGCAGTATTTT.

The V call is TRBV19, the J call TRBJ1-4; D is perhaps TRBD1 (5 bases). CDR3 length: 15 amino acids. Germline V gene lookup returns CDR1 LNHDA and CDR2 SQIVND (reference sequence). V lost 4 bases, J lost 4 bases, and 13 bases lay in between. The DNA of the CDR3 is TGTGCCAGTAGTACCCAGGGAAAGAATAATGAAAAACTGTTTTTT. Translating gives CASSTQGKNNEKLFF. The full variable domain, with the rest looked up from reference TRBV19 and TRBJ1-4, is DGGITQSPKYLFRKEGQNVTLSCEQNLNHDAMYWYRQDPGQGLRLIYYSQIVNDFQKGDIAEGYSVSREKKESFPLTVTSAQKNPTAFYLCASSTQGKNNEKLFFGSGTQLSVL.

This clone has only a few counts. The chain joins TRBV30 to TRBJ2-4; 10 nucleotides agree with TRBD1. The germline CDR1 and CDR2 sequences are GTSNPN and SVGIG (reference sequence). This CDR3 has 16 amino acids. Unmatched junction bases numbered 6, after V lost 3 bases and J lost 1 base. The CDR3 DNA follows: TGTGCCTGGAGGTCTGGACAGGGGGAGGCCAAAAACATTCAGTACTTC. Protein: CAWRSGQGEAKNIQYF.

This chain uses TRBV2 with TRBJ2-3; TRBD2 matches at 7 bases. The germline gives CDR1 SNHLY, CDR2 FYNNEI. The CDR3 runs 13 residues. V lost 10 bases to trimming and J lost 1 base; unmatched junction nucleotides: 5. In nucleotides, the CDR3 is TGTGCCATGGGGGGGACTGGCACAGATACGCAGTATTTT. It specifies CAMGGTGTDTQYF.

The J gene is TRBJ2-7, the V gene TRBV27; D not resolved. The germline CDR1 and CDR2 sequences are MNHEY and SMNVEV (reference sequence). CDR3 length: 12 amino acids. V shed 5 bases and J shed 6 bases, with 11 bases lying between them. CDR3 sequence: CASSLLSSEQYF. CDR3 nucleotide sequence: TGTGCCAGCAGTCTGCTTAGCTCCGAGCAGTACTTC.

V usage is TRBV15 and J usage is TRBJ1-2, with D tentatively TRBD1 (6 bases). This CDR3 has 13 residues. The germline V and J ends were trimmed by 0 bases and 8 bases, with 10 bases remaining between them. Germline CDR1 is LNHNV and CDR2 is YYDKDF (reference sequence). The CDR3: CATSRERTVGYTF. In DNA form, the CDR3 reads TGTGCCACCAGCAGAGAGAGGACAGTCGGCTACACCTTC.

This chain uses TRBV20-1 with TRBJ1-2, with no clear D. Germline lookup yields CDR1 DFQATT and CDR2 SNEGSKA (reference sequence). The V end lost 3 bases, the J end lost 6 bases, and 8 bases lay between the germline ends. CDR3 length: 11 amino acids. CDR3 sequence reads: CSASGYNGYTF. As DNA, the CDR3 is TGCAGTGCTAGCGGGTACAATGGCTACACCTTC.

CDR3 nucleotide sequence: TGTGCCAGCAGTAGGGAGACTAGCGGGAGTCTTAATGAGCAGTTCTTC. Its translation is CASSRETSGSLNEQFF. The J gene is TRBJ2-1, the V gene TRBV2, with 12 bases lining up with TRBD2. Losses at the gene ends were 5 bases for V and 7 bases for J; bases not matched to a gene: 9. The CDR3 has 16 amino acids. Germline CDR1 reads SNHLY; CDR2 reads FYNNEI.

The chain carries TRBV29-1 and TRBJ2-4; D is unclear. Trimming took 5 bases from V and 2 from J, leaving 7 bases between them. The CDR3 is 12 amino acids. The germline V gene has CDR1 SQVTM and CDR2 ANQGSEA. The CDR3, as DNA: TGCAGCGTTACCCAGACCAAAAACATTCAGTACTTC. The encoded protein is CSVTQTKNIQYF.

V is TRBV10-1 and J is TRBJ1-1; 8 nucleotides match TRBD1. V was pared by 6 bases and J by 1 base, with 10 bases of the junction left unmatched. Germline V gives CDR1 WNHNN, CDR2 SYGVQD (reference sequence). The CDR3 has 16 amino acids. The CDR3 DNA sequence: TGCGCCAGCAGCCCCAACAAGGACAGGGAGAACACTGAAGCTTTCTTT. Translation gives CASSPNKDRENTEAFF.

The chain links TRBV4-1 to TRBJ2-5; no firm D call. The V end was cut by 1 base, the J end by 3 bases, with 9 bases between. This CDR3 is 14 amino acids long. Germline-derived CDR1 and CDR2 are MGHRA and YSYEKL. The CDR3 protein is CASSQGALEETQYF. The CDR3 nucleotides are TGCGCCAGCAGCCAAGGAGCTTTGGAAGAGACCCAGTACTTC.

J is TRBJ2-7 and V is TRBV29-1, with 9 bases that match TRBD1. The CDR3 spans 14 residues. The germline gives CDR1 SQVTM, CDR2 ANQGSEA. V lost 2 bases to trimming and J lost 4 bases; unmatched junction nucleotides: 6. CDR3 region: CSVEQGTGRYEQYF. The CDR3 region has the DNA TGCAGCGTTGAACAAGGGACAGGGAGGTACGAGCAGTACTTC.

The V call is TRBV11-2, the J call TRBJ2-2, with TRBD2 matching over 13 bases. Germline CDR1 reads SGHAT; CDR2 reads FQNNGV. The ends lost 5 bases at V and 2 bases at J; junction bases unmatched: 8. The CDR3 has 18 residues. CDR3 sequence reads: CASSPKTSGRPNTGELFF. The CDR3 DNA sequence: TGTGCCAGCAGCCCGAAGACTAGCGGGAGGCCCAACACCGGGGAGCTGTTTTTT.

The genes are TRBV28 and TRBJ2-3; 8 nucleotides agree with TRBD1. V gave up 6 bases and J gave up 1 base; unmatched junction bases: 12. CDR3 size: 17 residues. Per germline, CDR1 MDHEN and CDR2 SYDVKM. The CDR3 spells CASSLGATGAGTDTQYF. CDR3 in DNA: TGTGCCAGCAGCCTGGGGGCGACAGGGGCGGGCACAGATACGCAGTATTTT. The full variable domain, rest sourced from reference TRBV28 and TRBJ2-3, is DVKVTQSSRYLVKRTGEKVFLECVQDMDHENMFWYRQDPGLGLRLIYFSYDVKMKEKGDIPEGYSVSREKKERFSLILESASTNQTSMYLCASSLGATGAGTDTQYFGPGTRLTVL.

The chain recombines TRBV2 with TRBJ2-6; D is uncertain. The CDR3 spans 14 residues. V was shortened by 6 bases and J by 2 bases, with 8 bases between the two germline ends. Germline CDR1 and CDR2: SNHLY and FYNNEI. The CDR3 sequence is CASSNSAGANVLTF. CDR3 sequence (DNA): TGTGCCAGCAGCAACAGTGCTGGGGCCAACGTCCTGACTTTC.

The V gene is TRBV6-5, the J gene TRBJ1-1; D is uncertain. V was pared by 6 bases and J by 1 base, with 9 bases between. The CDR3 spans 13 residues. From germline, CDR1 is MNHEY and CDR2 SVGAGI. CDR3 DNA: TGTGCCAGCAGGGCCCCCCCGAACACTGAAGCTTTCTTT. It is translated as CASRAPPNTEAFF.

The J gene is TRBJ2-2, the V gene TRBV28; 10 nucleotides match TRBD1. V shed 6 bases and J 9 bases; nucleotides not matched to a gene: 10. The CDR3 totals 15 residues. The germline CDR1 and CDR2 sequences are MDHEN and SYDVKM. CDR3 sequence (DNA): TGTGCCAGCAGCTCCTCGGGGACAGGGGACCGGGAGCTGTTTTTT. It specifies CASSSSGTGDRELFF.